This T cell receptor (beta chain) appears in the sequencing data of a study of PD-1 blockade in mismatch repair-deficient tumors. Study overall: Enrolled about 2013-2016, patients had progressing, pretreated mismatch repair-deficient cancers of 12 to 13 types.

Germline-derived CDR1 and CDR2 are LNHDA and SQIVND (reference sequence). Trimming took 6 bases from V and 3 from J, leaving 17 bases between them. The CDR3 consists of 15 residues. Assay: immunoSEQ multiplex PCR; the TCRdb copy retains only in-frame clones and omits some. The table lists approximately 60,000 clones, around 89% of them singletons. Concerning this clone itself: Its specificity is not known.

The study, taken as a whole, reports: Tumor-resident clones, often absent from pretreatment blood, expanded after pembrolizumab and then contracted.

PCR or immunohistochemistry showed mismatch repair deficiency in every enrolled patient. TCR sequencing covered three patients who responded to pembrolizumab. Material: peripheral blood, obtained 52 weeks after starting pembrolizumab. The sequence was obtained from an adult with mismatch repair-deficient cancer. J is TRBJ2-5 and V is TRBV19; D may be TRBD1 (6 bases). CDR3 nucleotide sequence: TGTGCCAGTAGGCATGACAGGACTCGAGAAGAGACCCAGTACTTC. Protein: CASRHDRTREETQYF. Combining the CDR3 with reference TRBV19 and TRBJ2-5 gives the whole variable domain DGGITQSPKYLFRKEGQNVTLSCEQNLNHDAMYWYRQDPGQGLRLIYYSQIVNDFQKGDIAEGYSVSREKKESFPLTVTSAQKNPTAFYLCASRHDRTREETQYFGPGTRLLVL.